Listed below are T cell receptor beta chains from one sample, sequenced in a study of T cell changes during pregnancy in multiple sclerosis. The protocol was immunoSEQ multiplex PCR, while the TCRdb copy is restricted to in-frame clones and leaves out a portion. The repertoire holds about 43,000 clones, with approximately 87% as singletons. Sequencing was performed on peripheral blood, taken in the second trimester of pregnancy. All receptors come from a female donor in good health, enrolled as a control in a pregnancy study. Both conserved end residues are part of each CDR3. A D gene is named only where the DNA matches it firmly. Clone size, where shown, is once, few, many, or a class for clones that have expanded.

>TRBJ2-7|-|-|TRBV5-6
CASSFSRQLLRGTYEQYF
TGTGCCAGCAGCTTCAGTCGACAGCTGCTCAGGGGAACCTACGAGCAGTACTTC
>TRBJ1-1|-|few|TRBV29-1
CSAGNMNTEAFF
TGCAGCGCGGGAAACATGAACACTGAAGCTTTCTTT
>TRBJ1-6|-|-|TRBV2
CASSDSDSPLHF
TGTGCCAGCAGTGACTCAGATTCACCCCTCCACTTT
>TRBJ2-4|-|-|TRBV7-9
CASSLTEIQYF
TGTGCCAGCAGCTTAACAGAAATTCAGTACTTC
>TRBJ1-2|-|-|TRBV30
CAWGQGRDGGYTF
TGTGCCTGGGGTCAGGGGCGCGACGGTGGCTACACCTTC
>TRBJ1-1|TRBD1|once|TRBV27
CASSTGGTEAFF
TGTGCCAGCAGTACAGGGGGCACTGAAGCTTTCTTT
>TRBJ1-1|-|-|TRBV2
CASSDRENTEAFF
TGTGCCAGCAGTGACAGGGAGAACACTGAAGCTTTCTTT
>TRBJ2-5|-|-|TRBV7-2
CAIRSGVEETQYF
TGTGCCATTCGCTCAGGGGTGGAAGAGACCCAGTACTTC
>TRBJ2-7|-|-|TRBV6-5
CASSYTDMTNEQYF
TGTGCCAGCAGTTACACCGACATGACGAACGAGCAGTACTTC
>TRBJ2-5|TRBD1|-|TRBV30
CAWEGQGTETQYF
TGTGCCTGGGAGGGACAGGGGACAGAGACCCAGTACTTC
>TRBJ1-6|-|few|TRBV5-6
CASSLRGWDSPLHF
TGTGCCAGCAGCTTGCGGGGATGGGATTCACCCCTCCACTTT
>TRBJ2-7|-|-|TRBV9
CASSSGREDYEQYF
TGTGCCAGCAGCTCGGGGAGAGAAGACTACGAGCAGTACTTC
>TRBJ2-7|-|medium-sized|TRBV2
CASSEAQYEQYF
TGTGCCAGCAGTGAGGCCCAATACGAGCAGTACTTC
>TRBJ1-6|-|-|TRBV30
CACRGSSYNSPLHF
TGTGCCTGCCGCGGCAGCTCCTATAATTCACCCCTCCACTTT
>TRBJ2-1|TRBD2|once|TRBV5-1
CASSPGLAGGSGEQFF
TGCGCCAGCAGTCCGGGACTAGCGGGAGGGAGCGGTGAGCAGTTCTTC
>TRBJ2-1|-|-|TRBV5-4
CASSSRDWSYNEQFF
TGTGCCAGCAGCTCCCGGGACTGGAGCTACAATGAGCAGTTCTTC
>TRBJ2-7|-|-|TRBV5-5
CASSLPSEASSYEQYF
TGTGCCAGCAGCTTACCGAGCGAGGCTAGTTCCTACGAGCAGTACTTC
>TRBJ2-4|TRBD1|-|TRBV7-2
CASSLGGQGGGIQYF
TGTGCCAGCAGCTTAGGGGGACAGGGGGGAGGCATTCAGTACTTC
>TRBJ1-6|-|-|TRBV6-5
CASSSGVSYNSPLHF
TGTGCCAGCAGTTCGGGGGTTTCCTATAATTCACCCCTCCACTTT
>TRBJ1-1|-|-|TRBV6-5
CASRPSSAGQAFF
TGTGCCAGCAGGCCTTCTTCGGCAGGGCAAGCTTTCTTT
>TRBJ2-3|-|-|TRBV30
CAWTRGGQATDTQYF
TGTGCCTGGACCCGCGGGGGACAAGCCACAGATACGCAGTATTTT
>TRBJ2-3|TRBD2|once|TRBV5-1
CASRPRGAGRTDTQYF
TGCGCCAGCAGGCCTAGGGGAGCGGGGCGCACAGATACGCAGTATTTT
>TRBJ2-3|TRBD1|-|TRBV6-5
CASSRDRVRDTQYF
TGTGCCAGCAGTAGGGACAGGGTTAGAGATACGCAGTATTTT
>TRBJ1-1|-|-|TRBV13
CASSLVSGLGTEAFF
TGTGCCAGCAGCTTAGTATCAGGCTTGGGCACTGAAGCTTTCTTT
>TRBJ2-1|-|-|TRBV15
CATKKGGLDYNEQFF
TGTGCCACCAAGAAAGGGGGATTAGACTACAATGAGCAGTTCTTC
>TRBJ2-5|TRBD2|-|TRBV7-2
CASIPPAGGAAQYF
TGTGCCAGCATCCCCCCCGCGGGGGGCGCGGCCCAGTACTTC
>TRBJ2-1|TRBD2|-|TRBV29-1
CSVEASGNNEQFF
TGCAGCGTTGAAGCGAGCGGGAACAATGAGCAGTTCTTC
>TRBJ2-1|TRBD2|-|TRBV6-1
CASRSGLAGATEQFF
TGTGCCAGCAGGTCCGGACTAGCGGGAGCTACTGAGCAGTTCTTC
>TRBJ1-1|-|-|TRBV19
CASSTNAGTAAFF
TGTGCCAGTAGTACAAATGCGGGAACGGCAGCTTTCTTT
>TRBJ1-2|-|-|TRBV7-9
CASSPPGLYGYTF
TGTGCCAGCAGCCCCCCGGGACTCTATGGCTACACCTTC
>TRBJ1-1|-|few|TRBV7-8
CASSSRGGRDTEAFF
TGTGCCAGCAGCTCACGGGGAGGGAGGGACACTGAAGCTTTCTTT